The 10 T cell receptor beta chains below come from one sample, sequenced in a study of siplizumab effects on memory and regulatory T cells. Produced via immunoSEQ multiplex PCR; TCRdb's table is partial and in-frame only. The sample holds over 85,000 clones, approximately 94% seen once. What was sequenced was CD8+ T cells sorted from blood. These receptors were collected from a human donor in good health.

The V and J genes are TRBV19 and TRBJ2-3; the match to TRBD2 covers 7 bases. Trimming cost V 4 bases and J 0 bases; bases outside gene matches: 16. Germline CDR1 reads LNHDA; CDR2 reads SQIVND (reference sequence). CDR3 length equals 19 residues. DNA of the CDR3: TGTGCCAGTAGTAACTTCCCGAAGCTTAGCGGGTCCAGCACAGATACGCAGTATTTT. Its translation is CASSNFPKLSGSSTDTQYF.

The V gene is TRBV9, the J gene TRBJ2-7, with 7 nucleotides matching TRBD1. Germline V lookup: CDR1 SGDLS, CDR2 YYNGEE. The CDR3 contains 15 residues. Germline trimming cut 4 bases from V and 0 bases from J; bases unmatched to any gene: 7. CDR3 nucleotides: TGTGCCAGCAGCCCCGGGGACAGCGGCTCCTACGAGCAGTACTTC. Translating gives CASSPGDSGSYEQYF.

The CDR3 coding sequence is TGTGCCAGCAGCTCCATTGGCGGGGAGCTGTTTTTT. Its translation: CASSSIGGELFF. The chain employs TRBV7-3 and TRBJ2-2; the D is unclear. The length of the CDR3 is 12 residues. The V end was cut by 4 bases, the J end by 7 bases, with 7 bases between. Germline loops: CDR1 SGHTA, CDR2 FQGTGA. Combining the CDR3 with reference TRBV7-3 and TRBJ2-2 gives the whole variable domain GAGVSQTPSNKVTEKGKYVELRCDPISGHTALYWYRQSLGQGPEFLIYFQGTGAADDSGLPNDRFFAVRPEGSVSTLKIQRTERGDSAVYLCASSSIGGELFFGEGSRLTVL.

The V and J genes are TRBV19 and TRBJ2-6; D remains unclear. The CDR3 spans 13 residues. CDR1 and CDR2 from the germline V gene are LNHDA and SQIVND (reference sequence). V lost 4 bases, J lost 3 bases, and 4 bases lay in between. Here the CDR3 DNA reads TGTGCCAGTAGTAATGGTGGGGCCAACGTCCTGACTTTC. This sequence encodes CASSNGGANVLTF.

For the CDR3, the DNA is TGTGCCAGTAGTGGAACACACAATGAGCAGTTCTTC. Amino acids: CASSGTHNEQFF. The chain has TRBV19 and TRBJ2-1; the D is unclear. Germline V CDR1 and CDR2: LNHDA, SQIVND (reference sequence). Trimming removed 5 bases from V and 5 bases from J, with 7 bases in between. This CDR3 spans 12 amino acids.

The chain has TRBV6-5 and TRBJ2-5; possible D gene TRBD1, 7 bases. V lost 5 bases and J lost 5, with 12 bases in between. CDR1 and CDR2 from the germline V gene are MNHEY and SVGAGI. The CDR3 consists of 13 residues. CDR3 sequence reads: CASSPQGGETQYF. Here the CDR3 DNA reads TGTGCCAGCAGTCCGCAGGGGGGCGAGACCCAGTACTTC.

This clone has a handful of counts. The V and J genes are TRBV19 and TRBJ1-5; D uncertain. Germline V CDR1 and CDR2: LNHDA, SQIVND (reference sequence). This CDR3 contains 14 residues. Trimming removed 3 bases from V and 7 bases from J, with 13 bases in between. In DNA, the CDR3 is TGTGCCAGTAGTATCCCCAGGCCAGGACAGCCCCAGCATTTT. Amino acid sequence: CASSIPRPGQPQHF.

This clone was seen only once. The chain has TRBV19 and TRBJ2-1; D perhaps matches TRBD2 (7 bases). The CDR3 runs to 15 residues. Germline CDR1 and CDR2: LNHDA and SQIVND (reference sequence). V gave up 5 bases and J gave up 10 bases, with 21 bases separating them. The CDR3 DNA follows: TGTGCCAGTAGTCCTGTTCGGGGGGCATTAGGGGAGCAGTTCTTC. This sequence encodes CASSPVRGALGEQFF.

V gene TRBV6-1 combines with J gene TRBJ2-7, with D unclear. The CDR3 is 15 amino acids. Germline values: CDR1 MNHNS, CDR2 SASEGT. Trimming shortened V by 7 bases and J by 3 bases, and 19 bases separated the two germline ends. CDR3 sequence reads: CASNPIDGYSYEQYF. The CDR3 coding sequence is TGTGCCAGCAACCCGATCGACGGATACAGCTACGAGCAGTACTTC.

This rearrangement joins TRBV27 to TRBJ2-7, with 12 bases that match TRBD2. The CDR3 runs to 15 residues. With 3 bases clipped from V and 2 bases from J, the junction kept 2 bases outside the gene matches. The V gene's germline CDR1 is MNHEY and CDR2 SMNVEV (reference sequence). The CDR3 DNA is TGTGCCAGCAGTTTCCTAGCGGGAGGGCCCTACGAGCAGTACTTC. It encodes CASSFLAGGPYEQYF.